This TCR beta chain was obtained from a study of long-term antiretroviral therapy in people with HIV. The study, taken as a whole, reports: Transplant-donor-level diversity was not reached after ART, though diversity increased. Viral resistance, ART adherence and therapy changes all lacked available data.

This clone was seen a handful of times. No antigen is known for it. The length of the CDR3 is 13 residues. The germline gives CDR1 MGHRA, CDR2 YSYEKL. V was clipped by 4 bases and J by 7 bases, with 13 bases between them. The run of the v3.0 immunoSEQ assay was at survey level. A target of about 35,000-55,000 T-cell genomes per sample was set for sequencing. This table comes from immunoSEQ multiplex PCR, and its TCRdb copy is limited to in-frame clones, with some not included. The sample gives 20,000 to 25,000 clones, around four fifths of which show up once; approximately 9.3% is in the top ten. The TCR comes from a woman in her 40s with HIV. The chain has TRBV4-1 and TRBJ1-1; D call uncertain. This specimen was unsorted PBMCs, taken 1.2 years after starting antiretroviral therapy. In DNA, the CDR3 is TGCGCCAGCAGCCCAAGGGTGGGGATTGAAGCTTTCTTT. Translation: CASSPRVGIEAFF.